This TCR beta chain was recorded in a study of CD8+ T cells in alopecia areata (dated by TCRdb to 2017 to 2018). Describing the broader study: Treated patients were enrolled in an open-label pilot trial of oral tofacitinib at 5 to 10 mg twice daily for moderate-to-severe alopecia areata. Human TCRbeta sequencing covered scalp tissue and sorted CD4+ and CD8+ peripheral blood T cells from patchy and totalis/universalis alopecia areata patients and healthy controls. Scalp clonality was compared among normal scalp (n=4), patchy alopecia areata scalp (n=8), and alopecia totalis/universalis scalp (n=8). Biopsies were taken from tofacitinib-treated patients at baseline and at 4 and 24 weeks of treatment, and a later scalp biopsy was taken in several of the tofacitinib-treated patients. To study T cell clonal expansion in alopecia areata, the researchers applied high-throughput TCRbeta sequencing to both the C3H/HeJ mouse model and human patients. Tofacitinib was administered for 6 to 18 months, and 6 months of follow-up off drug were then conducted to assess delayed response and recurrence. The SALT score, which quantifies the percentage of affected scalp surface area, was used to measure disease severity in treated patients. immunoSEQ multiplex PCR using 35 Vbeta forward primers and 13 Jbeta reverse primers was used to amplify TCRbeta CDR3 regions. RNA came from the PAXgene miRNA kit for fixed scalp, the miRNeasy kit for PBMCs, and the RNeasy kit for mouse skin.

Reading from cysteine to phenylalanine, the CDR3 counts 12 amino acids. Only the CDR3 portion is preserved as DNA: 36 bases, with reading frame beginning at the first base. Trimming leaves V shorter by 3 bases and J shorter by 15 bases, with the junction holding 6 bases beyond the gene matches. Reading the germline V gene (reference sequence) gives CDR1 SEHNR and CDR2 FQNEAQ. Overall study results and their limits: Scalp TCR repertoire analysis is complicated because resident alphabeta T cells in normal human skin are also sequenced, whereas mouse skin is dominated by gammadelta T cells. Scalp clonality and the number of expanded CD8+ clones among the top 100 scalp clones were significantly decreased by tofacitinib. During tofacitinib treatment, many expanded lesional clones stuck around in both scalp and blood, and this persistence may partly explain why relapse happens after treatment is stopped. Because the treated cohort was small and had just a single nonresponder, larger studies are needed to establish links between baseline CD8+ expansion and response. Lesional scalp, especially in alopecia totalis/universalis, showed higher clonality and more expanded CD8+ clones than normal scalp, suggesting antigenic drive. Shared TCR sequences between patients were less evident than in mice, which may be partly attributable to HLA diversity in the patient population.

Library creation used the immunoSEQ multiplex PCR assay. To provide template for TCR sequencing, every sample had RNA extracted and reverse transcribed into cDNA. SuperScript III was used for first-strand cDNA synthesis, primed with a 2:1 mix of oligo-dT and random hexamers. Amplification bias was assessed with a synthetic immune receptor repertoire, and residual bias was removed computationally. In the source study's methods: Raw reads were preprocessed for error removal, and CDR3 was defined according to IMGT conventions as running from the conserved cysteine to phenylalanine. Clonality was computed as 1 minus the Shannon entropy, with the entropy normalized by log2 of the number of productive unique TCRs. Scalp TCRbeta sequences were cross-referenced with sorted blood CD4 and CD8 repertoires so that the CD4 or CD8 identity of scalp clones could be inferred. TCRdb stores this immuneACCESS table with in-frame sequences only. Part of the clones is absent; in the studies checked, under half of the shortfall reflects unresolved V genes, and no reason is known for the rest. The V and J calls and the clone size are those of that table, but D and trimming were determined from the DNA. The sample records under 300,000 clones, 60% of which are singletons. The ten largest account for about 0.89% of the sample.

About this clone itself: The antigen this receptor binds is unknown. No much larger clonotype is one base removed from it; base qualities were not supplied.

What this sample's treatment or condition label stands for: oral pan-JAK inhibitor, 5-10 mg twice daily. Peripheral blood and lesional scalp punch biopsies were obtained from patients with alopecia areata. After PBMCs were isolated by density centrifugation and stained for CD3, CD4 and CD8, a FACSAria was used to sort CD4+ and CD8+ T cells. The receptor was isolated from a human donor with alopecia areata. This specimen consisted of CD4+ T cells sorted from blood, obtained at approximately week 52, from a patient treated with tofacitinib. Recombination connected TRBV7-9 to TRBJ2-1, and 9 bases in between align with TRBD1. The CDR3 protein is CASSFSGDRAFF. The nucleotide sequence is given as TGTGCCAGCAGCTTCTCCGGGGACAGGGCGTTCTTC. With all but the CDR3 taken from the reference TRBV7-9 and TRBJ2-1 genes, the full variable domain is: DTGVSQNPRHKITKRGQNVTFRCDPISEHNRLYWYRQTLGQGPEFLTYFQNEAQLEKSRLLSDRFSAERPKGSFSTLEIQRTEQGDSAMYLCASSFSGDRAFFGPGTRLTVL.